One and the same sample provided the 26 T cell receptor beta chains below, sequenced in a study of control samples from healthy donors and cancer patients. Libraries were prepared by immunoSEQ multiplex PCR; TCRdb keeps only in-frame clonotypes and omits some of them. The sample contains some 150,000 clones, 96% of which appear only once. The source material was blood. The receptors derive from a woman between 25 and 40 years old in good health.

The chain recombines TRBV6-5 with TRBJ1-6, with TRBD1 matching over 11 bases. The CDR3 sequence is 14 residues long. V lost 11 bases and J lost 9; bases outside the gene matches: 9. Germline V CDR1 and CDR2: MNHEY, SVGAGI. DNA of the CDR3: TGTGCCTCCCGGACAGGGGGCATTAGTTCACCCCTCCACTTT. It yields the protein CASRTGGISSPLHF.

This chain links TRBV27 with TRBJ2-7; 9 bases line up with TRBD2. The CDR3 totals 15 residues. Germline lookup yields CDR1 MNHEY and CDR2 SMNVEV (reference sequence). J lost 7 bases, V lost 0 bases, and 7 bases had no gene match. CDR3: CASSLSGGRAWEQYF. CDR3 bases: TGTGCCAGCAGTTTATCCGGCGGGAGGGCCTGGGAGCAGTACTTC.

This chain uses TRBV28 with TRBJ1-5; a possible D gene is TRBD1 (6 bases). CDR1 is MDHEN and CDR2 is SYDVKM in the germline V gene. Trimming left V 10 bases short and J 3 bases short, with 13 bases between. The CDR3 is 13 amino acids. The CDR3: CATIDRINQPQHF. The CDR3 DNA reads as TGTGCCACTATAGACAGGATCAATCAGCCCCAGCATTTT.

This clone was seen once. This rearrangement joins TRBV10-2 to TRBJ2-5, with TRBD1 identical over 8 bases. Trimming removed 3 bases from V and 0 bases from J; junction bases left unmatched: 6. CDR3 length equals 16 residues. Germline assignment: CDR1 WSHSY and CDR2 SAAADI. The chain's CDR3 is CASSDRTGTYQETQYF. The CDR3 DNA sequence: TGCGCCAGCAGTGATAGGACAGGGACCTACCAAGAGACCCAGTACTTC.

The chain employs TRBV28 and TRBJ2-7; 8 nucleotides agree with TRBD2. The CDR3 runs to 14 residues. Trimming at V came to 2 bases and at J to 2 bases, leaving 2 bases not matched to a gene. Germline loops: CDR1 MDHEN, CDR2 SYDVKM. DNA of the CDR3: TGTGCCAGCAGTTTACCGGGGGGGACCTACGAGCAGTACTTC. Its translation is CASSLPGGTYEQYF.

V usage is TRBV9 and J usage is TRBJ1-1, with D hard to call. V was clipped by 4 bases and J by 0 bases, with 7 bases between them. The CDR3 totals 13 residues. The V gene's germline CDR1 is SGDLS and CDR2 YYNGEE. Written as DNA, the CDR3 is TGTGCCAGCAGCTGGCGGATGAACACTGAAGCTTTCTTT. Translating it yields CASSWRMNTEAFF.

CDR3 nucleotides: TGTGCCAGCAGCTTAGGGCCGACCTTCCAAGAGACCCAGTACTTC. Its protein is CASSLGPTFQETQYF. V and J are TRBV7-6 and TRBJ2-5; D is undetermined. Per germline, CDR1 SGHVS and CDR2 FNYEAQ. The CDR3 spans 15 residues. V lost 1 base and J lost 1, with 10 bases in between.

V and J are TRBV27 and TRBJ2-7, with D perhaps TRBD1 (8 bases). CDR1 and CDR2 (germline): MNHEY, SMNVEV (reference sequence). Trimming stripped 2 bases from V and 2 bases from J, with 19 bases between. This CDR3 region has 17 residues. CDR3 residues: CASSLKGGQGATYEQYF. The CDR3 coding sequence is TGTGCCAGCAGTTTAAAGGGGGGGCAGGGGGCAACCTACGAGCAGTACTTC.

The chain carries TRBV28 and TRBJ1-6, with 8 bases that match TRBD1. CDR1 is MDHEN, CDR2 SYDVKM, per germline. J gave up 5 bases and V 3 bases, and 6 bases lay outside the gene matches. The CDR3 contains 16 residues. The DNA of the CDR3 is TGTGCCAGCAGTTTTGCGCAGGGGGCTAATAATTCACCCCTCCACTTT. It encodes CASSFAQGANNSPLHF.

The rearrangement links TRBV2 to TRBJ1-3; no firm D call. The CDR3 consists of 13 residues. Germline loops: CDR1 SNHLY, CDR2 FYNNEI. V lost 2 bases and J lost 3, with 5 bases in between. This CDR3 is CASSERVGNTIYF. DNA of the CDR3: TGTGCCAGCAGTGAAAGGGTTGGAAACACCATATATTTT.

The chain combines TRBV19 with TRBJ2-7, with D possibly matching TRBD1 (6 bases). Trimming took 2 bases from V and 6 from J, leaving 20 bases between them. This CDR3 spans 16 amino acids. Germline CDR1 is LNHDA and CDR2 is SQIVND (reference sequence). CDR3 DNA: TGTGCCAGTAGTATACAGGGGCGACGGGTTTTCTCCGAGCAGTACTTC. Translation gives CASSIQGRRVFSEQYF.

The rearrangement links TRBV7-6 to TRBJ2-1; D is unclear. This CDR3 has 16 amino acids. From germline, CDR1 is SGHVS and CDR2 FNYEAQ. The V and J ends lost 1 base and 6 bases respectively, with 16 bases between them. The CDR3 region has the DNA TGTGCCAGCAGCTTAGATAGGACCCTAGTATTCAATGAGCAGTTCTTC. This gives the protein CASSLDRTLVFNEQFF. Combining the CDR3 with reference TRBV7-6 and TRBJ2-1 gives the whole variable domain GAGVSQSPRYKVTKRGQDVALRCDPISGHVSLYWYRQALGQGPEFLTYFNYEAQQDKSGLPNDRFSAERPEGSISTLTIQRTEQRDSAMYRCASSLDRTLVFNEQFFGPGTRLTVL.

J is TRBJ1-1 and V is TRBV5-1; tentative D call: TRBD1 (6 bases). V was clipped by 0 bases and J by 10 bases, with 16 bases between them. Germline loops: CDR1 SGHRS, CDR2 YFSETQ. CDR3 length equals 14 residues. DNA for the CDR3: TGCGCCAGCAGCTTGGCCATGGGGGGGCAGGTAGCTTTCTTT. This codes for CASSLAMGGQVAFF.

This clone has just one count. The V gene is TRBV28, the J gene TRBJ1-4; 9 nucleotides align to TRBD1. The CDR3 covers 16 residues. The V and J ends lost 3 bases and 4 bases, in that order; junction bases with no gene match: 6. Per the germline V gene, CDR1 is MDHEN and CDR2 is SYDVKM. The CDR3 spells CASSFPGQGGNEKLFF. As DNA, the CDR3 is TGTGCCAGCAGTTTTCCGGGACAGGGAGGTAATGAAAAACTGTTTTTT. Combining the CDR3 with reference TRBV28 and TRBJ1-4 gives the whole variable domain DVKVTQSSRYLVKRTGEKVFLECVQDMDHENMFWYRQDPGLGLRLIYFSYDVKMKEKGDIPEGYSVSREKKERFSLILESASTNQTSMYLCASSFPGQGGNEKLFFGSGTQLSVL.

This CDR3 reads CASSLRTGDPQHF. CDR3 sequence (DNA): TGTGCCAGCAGTCTAAGGACAGGGGATCCCCAGCATTTT. The gene calls are TRBV12-3 or TRBV12-4 and TRBJ1-5; 9 positions agree with TRBD1. CDR3 length: 13 amino acids. V was clipped by 5 bases and J by 10 bases; unmatched bases: 6.

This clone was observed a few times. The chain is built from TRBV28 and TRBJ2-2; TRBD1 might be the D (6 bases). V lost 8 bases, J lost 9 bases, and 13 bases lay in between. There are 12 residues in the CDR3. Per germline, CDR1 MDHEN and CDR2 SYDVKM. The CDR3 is CASATGQWELFF. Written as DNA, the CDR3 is TGTGCCAGCGCAACAGGGCAGTGGGAGCTGTTTTTT. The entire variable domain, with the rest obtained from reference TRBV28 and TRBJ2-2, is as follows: DVKVTQSSRYLVKRTGEKVFLECVQDMDHENMFWYRQDPGLGLRLIYFSYDVKMKEKGDIPEGYSVSREKKERFSLILESASTNQTSMYLCASATGQWELFFGEGSRLTVL.

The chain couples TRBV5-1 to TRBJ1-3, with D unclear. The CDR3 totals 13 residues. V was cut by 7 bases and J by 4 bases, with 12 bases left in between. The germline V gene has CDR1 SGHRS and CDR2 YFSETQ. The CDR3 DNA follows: TGCGCCAGCGGTCTGACCGACGGAAACACCATATATTTT. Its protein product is CASGLTDGNTIYF.

The CDR3 bases are TGTGCCACCAGTGAACTCGCCAGACCCGACTACAATGAGCAGTTCTTC. The encoded protein is CATSELARPDYNEQFF. The J gene is TRBJ2-1, the V gene TRBV24-1; no definite D call. There are 16 residues in the CDR3. Germline V gives CDR1 KGHDR, CDR2 SFDVKD. V was trimmed by 4 bases and J by 3 bases, leaving 15 bases between them.

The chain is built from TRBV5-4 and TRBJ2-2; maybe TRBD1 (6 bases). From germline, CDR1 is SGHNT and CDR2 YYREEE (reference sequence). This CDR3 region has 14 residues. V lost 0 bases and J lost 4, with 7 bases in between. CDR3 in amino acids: CASSLVRGTGELFF. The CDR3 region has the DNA TGTGCCAGCAGCTTGGTCAGGGGCACCGGGGAGCTGTTTTTT.

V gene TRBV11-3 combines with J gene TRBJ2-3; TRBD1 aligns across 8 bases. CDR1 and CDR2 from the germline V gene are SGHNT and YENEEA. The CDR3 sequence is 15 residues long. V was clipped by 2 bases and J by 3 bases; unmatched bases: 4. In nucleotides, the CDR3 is TGTGCCAGCAGCTTAAGGACAGGGTCAACAGATACGCAGTATTTT. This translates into CASSLRTGSTDTQYF. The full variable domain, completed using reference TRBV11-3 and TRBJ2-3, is EAGVVQSPRYKIIEKKQPVAFWCNPISGHNTLYWYLQNLGQGPELLIRYENEEAVDDSQLPKDRFSAERLKGVDSTLKIQPAELGDSAVYLCASSLRTGSTDTQYFGPGTRLTVL.

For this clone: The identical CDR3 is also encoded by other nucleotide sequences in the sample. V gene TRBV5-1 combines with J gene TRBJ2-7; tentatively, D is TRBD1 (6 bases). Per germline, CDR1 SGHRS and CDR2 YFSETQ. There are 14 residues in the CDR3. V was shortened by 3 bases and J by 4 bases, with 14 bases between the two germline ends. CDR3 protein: CASSSRTAPYEQYF. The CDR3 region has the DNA TGCGCCAGCAGCTCCCGGACAGCCCCTTACGAGCAGTACTTC.

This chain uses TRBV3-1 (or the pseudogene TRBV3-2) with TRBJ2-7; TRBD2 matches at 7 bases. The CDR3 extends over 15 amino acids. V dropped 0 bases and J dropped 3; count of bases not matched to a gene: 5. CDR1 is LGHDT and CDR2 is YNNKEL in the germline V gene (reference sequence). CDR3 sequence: CASSQEYGRSYEQYF. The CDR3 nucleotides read TGTGCCAGCAGCCAAGAATACGGGAGGAGCTACGAGCAGTACTTC.

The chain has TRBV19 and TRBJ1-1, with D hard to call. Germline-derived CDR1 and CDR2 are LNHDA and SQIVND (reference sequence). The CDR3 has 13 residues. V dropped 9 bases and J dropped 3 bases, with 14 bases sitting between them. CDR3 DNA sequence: TGTGCCAGCCGCCGAGGGTGGGACACTGAAGCTTTCTTT. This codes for CASRRGWDTEAFF.

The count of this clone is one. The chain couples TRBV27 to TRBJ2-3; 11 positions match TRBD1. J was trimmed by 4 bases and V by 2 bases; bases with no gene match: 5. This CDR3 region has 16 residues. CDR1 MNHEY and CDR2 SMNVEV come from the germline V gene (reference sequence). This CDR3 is CASSLIGTGGPDTQYF. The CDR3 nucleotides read TGTGCCAGCAGTTTAATTGGGACAGGGGGTCCAGATACGCAGTATTTT.

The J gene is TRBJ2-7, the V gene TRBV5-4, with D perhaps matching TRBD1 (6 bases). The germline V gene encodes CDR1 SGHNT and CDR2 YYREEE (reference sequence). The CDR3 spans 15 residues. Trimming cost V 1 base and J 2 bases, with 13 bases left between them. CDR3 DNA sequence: TGTGCCAGCAGCTTGATAACAGGGCCTACCTACGAGCAGTACTTC. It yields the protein CASSLITGPTYEQYF.

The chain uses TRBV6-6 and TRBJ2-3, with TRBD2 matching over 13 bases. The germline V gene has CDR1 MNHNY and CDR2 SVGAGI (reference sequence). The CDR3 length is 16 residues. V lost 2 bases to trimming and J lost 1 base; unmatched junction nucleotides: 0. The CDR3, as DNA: TGTGCCAGCAGTTACGGGACTAGCGGGGGCACAGATACGCAGTATTTT. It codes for CASSYGTSGGTDTQYF.